The 4 T cell receptor beta chains presented below share a single source sample, sequenced in a study of blood T cell repertoires in COVID-19. Clones were read by immunoSEQ multiplex PCR, and TCRdb kept only the in-frame ones, dropping some. The data show under 3,500 clones, with 93% seen just once and about 1.5% held by the top ten. The sequenced material came from peripheral blood. These receptors all come from a human donor in a cohort sampled during active COVID-19.

This chain links TRBV6-5 with TRBJ1-2, with D hard to call. The CDR3 spans 14 residues. Trimming took 4 bases from V and 2 from J, leaving 11 bases between them. From germline, CDR1 is MNHEY and CDR2 SVGAGI. For the CDR3, the DNA is TGTGCCAGCAGTTCTACGGAGCCCAACTATGGCTACACCTTC. Protein sequence: CASSSTEPNYGYTF.

This clone was found once. The J gene is TRBJ2-5, the V gene TRBV20-1; no definite D call. The CDR3 totals 13 residues. Germline CDR1 and CDR2: DFQATT and SNEGSKA (reference sequence). Trimming removed 3 bases from V and 7 bases from J, with 15 bases in between. CDR3 sequence: CSASSSGSGTQYF. CDR3 nucleotide sequence: TGCAGTGCTAGTTCGTCCGGTTCGGGGACCCAGTACTTC.

This chain joins TRBV14 and TRBJ1-2; TRBD1 is a possible D gene (6 bases). The CDR3 runs 11 residues. Trimming took off 2 bases at V and 9 bases at J, with 7 bases between the two ends. The V gene's germline CDR1 is SGHDN and CDR2 FVKESK. The CDR3, as DNA: TGTGCCAGCAGCCAAACAGGGCGCTACACCTTC. This translates into CASSQTGRYTF. The whole variable domain, filled in from reference TRBV14 and TRBJ1-2, reads EAGVTQFPSHSVIEKGQTVTLRCDPISGHDNLYWYRRVMGKEIKFLLHFVKESKQDESGMPNNRFLAERTGGTYSTLKVQPAELEDSGVYFCASSQTGRYTFGSGTRLTVV.

The V gene is TRBV7-9, the J gene TRBJ1-2; TRBD1 aligns across 8 bases. V was pared by 5 bases and J by 6 bases, with 5 bases of the junction left unmatched. Germline lookup yields CDR1 SEHNR and CDR2 FQNEAQ (reference sequence). The CDR3 covers 13 residues. CDR3 sequence reads: CASSRGQGDGYTF. The DNA for the CDR3 is TGTGCCAGCAGCCGCGGACAGGGAGATGGCTACACCTTC.